The 10 T cell receptor beta chains below were found in one sample sequenced in a study of T-cell memory formation after mild COVID-19. TCRdb reprocessed the 5' RACE reads with MiXCR, giving one entry per CDR3 protein. The table lists approximately 390,000 distinct CDR3 sequences, roughly 15% of them singletons. Material: PBMCs or a T cell subset sorted from them (not recorded which). These receptors came from a man between 18 and 35 years old who had mild COVID-19 (a few samples of this study predate the infection). Cell type and time point are not known.

The V and J genes are TRBV5-1 and TRBJ2-5; 7 bases are shared with TRBD2. The CDR3 has 15 amino acids. Germline CDR1 and CDR2: SGHRS and YFSETQ. Trimming at V came to 0 bases and at J to 9 bases, leaving 11 bases not matched to a gene. DNA for the CDR3: TGCGCCAGCAGCTTGGCAGGACCCACGGGAGGCTCCCAGTACTTC. Residues: CASSLAGPTGGSQYF.

This clonotype was detected only once. This sequence joins TRBV7-2 and TRBJ1-2, with TRBD1 identical over 7 bases. Unmatched junction bases numbered 4, after V lost 4 bases and J lost 5 bases. This CDR3 region has 13 residues. Germline V gives CDR1 SGHTA, CDR2 FQGNSA. The CDR3 DNA sequence: TGTGCCAGCAGCTCACAGGGGTTTTATGGCTACACCTTC. Amino acid sequence: CASSSQGFYGYTF.

This clonotype was seen a few times. The V call is TRBV4-1, the J call TRBJ2-2; a weak D match, TRBD2 (5 bases). This CDR3 has 16 residues. Trimming took off 4 bases at V and 5 bases at J, with 17 bases between the two ends. The germline CDR1 and CDR2 sequences are MGHRA and YSYEKL. The CDR3 bases are TGCGCCAGCAGCCCGTCACTAGTCGTGGGGACCGGGGAGCTGTTTTTT. This gives the protein CASSPSLVVGTGELFF.

The chain employs TRBV7-2 and TRBJ2-7; D uncertain. V lost 5 bases, J lost 2 bases, and 13 bases lay in between. Germline V gene lookup returns CDR1 SGHTA and CDR2 FQGNSA. This CDR3 region has 14 residues. CDR3 nucleotides: TGTGCCAGCAGCCCCAGGCGGTCGGCCTACGAGCAGTACTTC. This gives the protein CASSPRRSAYEQYF.

The chain has TRBV5-1 and TRBJ1-2, with TRBD1 identical over 11 bases. Trimming at V came to 7 bases and at J to 8 bases, leaving 13 bases not matched to a gene. Germline CDR1 reads SGHRS; CDR2 reads YFSETQ. The CDR3 runs to 15 residues. The CDR3 spells CASCPFGQGAEGYTF. In DNA form, the CDR3 reads TGCGCCAGCTGCCCGTTCGGACAGGGGGCAGAGGGCTACACCTTC.

This clonotype was seen just once. The chain joins TRBV28 to TRBJ1-1; possible D gene TRBD1, 5 bases. This CDR3 comprises 12 residues. Germline CDR1 is MDHEN and CDR2 is SYDVKM. Between the trimmed V and J ends, which lost 3 bases and 5 bases, there was a span of 7 bases. The chain's CDR3 is CASSFDRTEAFF. As DNA, the CDR3 is TGTGCCAGCAGTTTTGACAGAACTGAAGCTTTCTTT.

The rearrangement joins TRBV6-2 or TRBV6-3 to TRBJ1-1; TRBD1 matches at 9 bases. CDR1 MNHEY and CDR2 SVGEGT come from the germline V gene. The CDR3 length is 16 residues. Germline trimming cut 4 bases from V and 2 bases from J; bases unmatched to any gene: 8. Here the CDR3 DNA reads TGTGCCAGCAGTTGGGGGACAGGGACCTTCAACACTGAAGCTTTCTTT. It translates to CASSWGTGTFNTEAFF.

This clonotype has just a few counts. The V gene is TRBV7-2, the J gene TRBJ2-7; 8 bases fit TRBD1. The ends lost 4 bases at V and 3 bases at J; junction bases unmatched: 5. The CDR3 has 14 amino acids. Germline loops: CDR1 SGHTA, CDR2 FQGNSA. The CDR3 spells CASSWRQGFYEQYF. CDR3 nucleotide sequence: TGTGCCAGCAGCTGGCGACAGGGGTTCTACGAGCAGTACTTC. Complete variable domain (other parts from reference TRBV7-2 and TRBJ2-7): GAGVSQSPSNKVTEKGKDVELRCDPISGHTALYWYRQSLGQGLEFLIYFQGNSAPDKSGLPSDRFSAERTGGSVSTLTIQRTQQEDSAVYLCASSWRQGFYEQYFGPGTRLTVT.

V usage is TRBV15 and J usage is TRBJ2-6; 7 bases are shared with TRBD2. The ends lost 2 bases at V and 1 base at J; junction bases unmatched: 5. Germline V gives CDR1 LNHNV, CDR2 YYDKDF (reference sequence). The CDR3 runs to 17 residues. The CDR3 loop is CATSRRRGLSGANVLTF. The CDR3 coding sequence is TGTGCCACCAGCAGACGACGGGGACTATCTGGGGCCAACGTCCTGACTTTC.

The chain has TRBV11-2 and TRBJ2-5; 8 nucleotides agree with TRBD2. CDR3 length: 14 amino acids. The V gene's germline CDR1 is SGHAT and CDR2 FQNNGV. V lost 5 bases, J lost 3 bases, and 5 bases stayed unmatched. The CDR3 here is CASSPGGTEETQYF. In DNA, the CDR3 is TGTGCCAGCAGCCCGGGGGGGACTGAAGAGACCCAGTACTTC.